This TCR beta chain was observed in a study of T cell changes during pregnancy in multiple sclerosis. Assay: immunoSEQ multiplex PCR; the TCRdb copy retains only in-frame clones and omits some. The top ten hold over 4% of the sample, which has about 49,000 clones, 85% to 90% seen once. The CDR3 is made up of 15 amino acids. The V end was cut by 3 bases, the J end by 2 bases, with 12 bases between. From germline, CDR1 is SGHTA and CDR2 FQGNSA. This receptor was taken from a female donor in good health, enrolled as a control in a pregnancy study. This specimen was peripheral blood, taken after pregnancy. The gene calls are TRBV7-2 and TRBJ2-3; D may be TRBD2 (7 bases). CDR3 protein: CASSLGGGHTDTQYF. The CDR3 nucleotides read TGTGCCAGCAGCTTGGGCGGGGGCCACACAGATACGCAGTATTTT.